The clone carrying this T cell receptor beta chain occurred many times. The antigen is unknown. The data originate from a study of regulatory T cells in long-lasting Graves disease. Time point: persistent/refractory GD, antithyroid drugs over 5 years with positive TRAb. PBMC-extracted RNA yielded the TCR library. The authors diagnosed Graves' disease using American Thyroid Association guidelines. One endocrinology department in Xi'an, China, was where patients came from. Notes on the study in general: Newly diagnosed disease favored TRBV20-1 and TRBJ2-1 over persistent disease.

CDR1 is SGHRS, CDR2 YFSETQ, per germline. The CDR3 spans 13 residues. Trimming removed 3 bases from V and 6 bases from J, with 12 bases in between. Both iRepertoire HTBI primers and Arm-PCR of CDR3 regions were used to build the TCR beta libraries. TCRdb re-called the multiplex PCR reads through MiXCR, storing one row per CDR3 protein. The sample includes about 460,000 distinct CDR3 sequences, around a fifth of them seen just once. Sequencing was performed on peripheral blood mononuclear cells (PBMCs), taken when the disease was refractory, from a patient treated with antithyroid drugs. V usage is TRBV5-1 and J usage is TRBJ1-1; a possible D gene is TRBD1 (5 bases). The clonotype comes from a female donor with Graves disease. CDR3 DNA: TGCGCCAGCAGCTGGACCAGGGTGGCTGAAGCTTTCTTT. It translates to CASSWTRVAEAFF.